Shown below are 3 T cell receptor beta chains from a single sample sequenced in a study of Tregs in tolerant kidney transplant recipients. TCRdb keeps only in-frame clones here, not all; method: immunoSEQ multiplex PCR. This sample has about 60,000 clones, with just under 95% found just once. Sequencing used CD8+ T cells from blood, obtained before the transplant. These receptors were obtained from a human donor who received a combined kidney and bone marrow transplant.

The rearrangement links TRBV5-6 to TRBJ2-3; D gene unclear. CDR3 length equals 12 residues. CDR1 and CDR2 (germline): SGHDT, YYEEEE. V lost 2 bases and J lost 7, with 8 bases in between. The CDR3 spells CASSLTRNTQYF. The CDR3, as DNA: TGTGCCAGCAGCTTAACCAGGAATACGCAGTATTTT.

This chain joins TRBV7-9 and TRBJ2-3; no clear D. Trimming removed 8 bases from V and 2 bases from J, with 5 bases in between. The CDR3 has 11 amino acids. CDR1 SEHNR and CDR2 FQNEAQ come from the germline V gene (reference sequence). CDR3 sequence: CASQITDTQYF. CDR3 coding DNA: TGTGCCAGCCAAATCACAGATACGCAGTATTTT.

The rearrangement uses TRBV7-2 and TRBJ1-1, with 7 bases that match TRBD1. Germline V gives CDR1 SGHTA, CDR2 FQGNSA. The CDR3 covers 15 residues. The junction had 6 bases not matched to a gene; V was cut back by 1 base and J by 4 bases. The CDR3 nucleotides read TGTGCCAGCAGCTTAGTACCTGACAGGGTCACTGAAGCTTTCTTT. Its protein is CASSLVPDRVTEAFF.